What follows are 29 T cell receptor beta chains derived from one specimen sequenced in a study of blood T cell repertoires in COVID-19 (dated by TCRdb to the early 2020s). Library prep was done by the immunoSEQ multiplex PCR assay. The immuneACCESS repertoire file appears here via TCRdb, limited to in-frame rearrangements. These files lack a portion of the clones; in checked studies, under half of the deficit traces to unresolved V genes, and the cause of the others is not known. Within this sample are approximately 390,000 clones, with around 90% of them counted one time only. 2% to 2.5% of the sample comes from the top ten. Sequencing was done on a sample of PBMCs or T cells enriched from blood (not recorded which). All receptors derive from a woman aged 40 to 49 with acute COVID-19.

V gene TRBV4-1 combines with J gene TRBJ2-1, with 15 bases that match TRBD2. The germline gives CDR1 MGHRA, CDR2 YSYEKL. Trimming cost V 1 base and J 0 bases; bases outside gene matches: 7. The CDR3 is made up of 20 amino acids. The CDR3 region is CASSQAGLAGGPSSYNEQFF. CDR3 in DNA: TGCGCCAGCAGCCAAGCCGGACTAGCGGGGGGGCCTAGCTCCTACAATGAGCAGTTCTTC.

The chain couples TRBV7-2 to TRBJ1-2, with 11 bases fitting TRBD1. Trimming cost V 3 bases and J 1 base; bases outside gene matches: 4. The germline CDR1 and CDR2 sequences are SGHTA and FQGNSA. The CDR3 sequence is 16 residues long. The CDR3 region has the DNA TGTGCCAGCAGCTTTTCCGGGACAGGGGGTAACTATGGCTACACCTTC. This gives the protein CASSFSGTGGNYGYTF. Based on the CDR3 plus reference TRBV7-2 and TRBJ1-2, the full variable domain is GAGVSQSPSNKVTEKGKDVELRCDPISGHTALYWYRQSLGQGLEFLIYFQGNSAPDKSGLPSDRFSAERTGGSVSTLTIQRTQQEDSAVYLCASSFSGTGGNYGYTFGSGTRLTVV.

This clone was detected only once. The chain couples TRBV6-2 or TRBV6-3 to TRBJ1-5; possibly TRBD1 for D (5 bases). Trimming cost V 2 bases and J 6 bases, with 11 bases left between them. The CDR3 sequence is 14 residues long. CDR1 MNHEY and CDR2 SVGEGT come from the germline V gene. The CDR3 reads CASSYRWGFQPQHF. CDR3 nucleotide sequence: TGTGCCAGCAGTTACAGGTGGGGCTTTCAGCCCCAGCATTTT.

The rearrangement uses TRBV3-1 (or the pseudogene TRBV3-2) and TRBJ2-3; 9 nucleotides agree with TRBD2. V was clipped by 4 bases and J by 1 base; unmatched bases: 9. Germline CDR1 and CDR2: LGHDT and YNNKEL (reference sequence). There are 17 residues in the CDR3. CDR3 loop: CASSLGMAGGRTDTQYF. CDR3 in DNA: TGTGCCAGCAGCCTAGGGATGGCGGGGGGGCGCACAGATACGCAGTATTTT.

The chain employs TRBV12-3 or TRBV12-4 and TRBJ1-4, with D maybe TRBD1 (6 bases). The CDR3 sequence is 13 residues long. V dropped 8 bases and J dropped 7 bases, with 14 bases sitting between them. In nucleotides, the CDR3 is TGTGCCAGCGGGAACAGGGAGCCTGAAAAACTGTTTTTT. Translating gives CASGNREPEKLFF.

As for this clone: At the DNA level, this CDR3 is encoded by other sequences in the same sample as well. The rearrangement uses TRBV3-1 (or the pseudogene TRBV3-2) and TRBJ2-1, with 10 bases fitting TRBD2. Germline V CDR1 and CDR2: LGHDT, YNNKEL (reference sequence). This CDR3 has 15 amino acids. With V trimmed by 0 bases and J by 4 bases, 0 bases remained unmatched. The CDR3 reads CASSQDSGGYNEQFF. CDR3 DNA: TGTGCCAGCAGCCAAGATAGCGGGGGGTACAATGAGCAGTTCTTC.

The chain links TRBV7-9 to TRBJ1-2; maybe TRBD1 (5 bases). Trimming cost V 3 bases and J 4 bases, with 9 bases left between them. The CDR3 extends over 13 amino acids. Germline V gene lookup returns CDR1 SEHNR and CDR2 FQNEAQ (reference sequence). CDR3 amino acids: CASSLQGPYGYTF. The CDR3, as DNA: TGTGCCAGCAGCTTGCAGGGCCCCTATGGCTACACCTTC.

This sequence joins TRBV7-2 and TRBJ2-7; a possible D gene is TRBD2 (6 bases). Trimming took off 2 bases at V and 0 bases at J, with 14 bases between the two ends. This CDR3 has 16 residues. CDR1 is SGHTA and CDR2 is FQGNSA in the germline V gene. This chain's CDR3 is CASSLSRDLSSYEQYF. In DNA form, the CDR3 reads TGTGCCAGCAGCTTAAGCCGGGACTTGAGCTCCTACGAGCAGTACTTC.

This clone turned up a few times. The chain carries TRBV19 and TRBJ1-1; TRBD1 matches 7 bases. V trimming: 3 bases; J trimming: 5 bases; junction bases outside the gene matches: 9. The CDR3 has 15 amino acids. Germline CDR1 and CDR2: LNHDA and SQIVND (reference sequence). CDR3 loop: CASSILPAGGTEAFF. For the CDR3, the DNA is TGTGCCAGTAGTATTCTTCCGGCAGGGGGGACTGAAGCTTTCTTT.

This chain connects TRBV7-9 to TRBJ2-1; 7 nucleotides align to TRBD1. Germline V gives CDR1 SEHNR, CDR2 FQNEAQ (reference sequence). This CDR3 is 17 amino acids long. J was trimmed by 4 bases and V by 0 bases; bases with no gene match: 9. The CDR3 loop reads CASSLAPWGQRYNEQFF. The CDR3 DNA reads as TGTGCCAGCAGCTTAGCCCCGTGGGGACAGCGTTACAATGAGCAGTTCTTC.

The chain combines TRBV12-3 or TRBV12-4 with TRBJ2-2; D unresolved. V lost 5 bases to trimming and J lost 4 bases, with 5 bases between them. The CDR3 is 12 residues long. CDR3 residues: CASSLTTGELFF. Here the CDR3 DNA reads TGTGCCAGCAGTCTAACCACCGGGGAGCTGTTTTTT.

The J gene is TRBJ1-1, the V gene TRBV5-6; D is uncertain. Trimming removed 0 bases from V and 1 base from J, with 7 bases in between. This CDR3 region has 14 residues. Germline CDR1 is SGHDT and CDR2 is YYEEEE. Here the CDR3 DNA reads TGTGCCAGCAGCTTGGTTGAGGGGAACACTGAAGCTTTCTTT. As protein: CASSLVEGNTEAFF.

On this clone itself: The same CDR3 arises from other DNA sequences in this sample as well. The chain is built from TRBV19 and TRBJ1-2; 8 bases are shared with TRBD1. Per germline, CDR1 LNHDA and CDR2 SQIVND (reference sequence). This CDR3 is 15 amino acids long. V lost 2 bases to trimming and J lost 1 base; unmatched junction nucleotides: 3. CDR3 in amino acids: CASSISRGHNYGYTF. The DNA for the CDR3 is TGTGCCAGTAGTATATCCAGGGGGCATAACTATGGCTACACCTTC.

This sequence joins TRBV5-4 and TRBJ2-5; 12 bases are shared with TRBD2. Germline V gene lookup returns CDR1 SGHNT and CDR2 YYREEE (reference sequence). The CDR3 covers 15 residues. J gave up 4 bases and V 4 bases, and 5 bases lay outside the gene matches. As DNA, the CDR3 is TGTGCCAGCAGCCTACTAGCGGGGGGTGGAGAGACCCAGTACTTC. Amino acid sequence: CASSLLAGGGETQYF.

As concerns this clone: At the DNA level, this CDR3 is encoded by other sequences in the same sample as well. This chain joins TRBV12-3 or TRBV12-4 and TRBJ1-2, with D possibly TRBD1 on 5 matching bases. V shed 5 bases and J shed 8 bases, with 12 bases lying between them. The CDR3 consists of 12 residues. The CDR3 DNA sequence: TGTGCCAGCAGTGCTACAGGATACGGCTACACCTTC. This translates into CASSATGYGYTF.

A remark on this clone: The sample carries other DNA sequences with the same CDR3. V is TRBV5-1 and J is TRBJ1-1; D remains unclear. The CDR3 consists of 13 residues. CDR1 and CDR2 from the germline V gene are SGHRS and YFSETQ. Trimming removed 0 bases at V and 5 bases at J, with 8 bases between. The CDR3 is CASSLARETEAFF. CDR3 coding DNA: TGCGCCAGCAGCTTGGCTAGGGAGACTGAAGCTTTCTTT.

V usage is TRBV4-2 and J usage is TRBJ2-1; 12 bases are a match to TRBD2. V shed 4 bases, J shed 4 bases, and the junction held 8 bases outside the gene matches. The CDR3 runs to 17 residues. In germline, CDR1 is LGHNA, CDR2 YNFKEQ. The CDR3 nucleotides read TGTGCCAGCAGCCTACGGACTAGCGGGACCGTGTACAATGAGCAGTTCTTC. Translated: CASSLRTSGTVYNEQFF.

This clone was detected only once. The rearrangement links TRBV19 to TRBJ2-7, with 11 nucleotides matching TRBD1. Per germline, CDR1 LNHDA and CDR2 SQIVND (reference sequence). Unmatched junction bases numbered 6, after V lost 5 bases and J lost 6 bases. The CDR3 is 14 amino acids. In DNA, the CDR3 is TGTGCCAGTAGTTCGCCCGGGACAGGGGGCGAGCAGTACTTC. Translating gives CASSSPGTGGEQYF.

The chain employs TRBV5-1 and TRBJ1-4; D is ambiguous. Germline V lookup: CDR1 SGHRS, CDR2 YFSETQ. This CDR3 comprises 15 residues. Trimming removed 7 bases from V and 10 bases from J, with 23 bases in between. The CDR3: CASSPLDLKEGKLFF. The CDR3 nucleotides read TGCGCCAGCTCCCCCTTAGACCTAAAGGAGGGAAAACTGTTTTTT.

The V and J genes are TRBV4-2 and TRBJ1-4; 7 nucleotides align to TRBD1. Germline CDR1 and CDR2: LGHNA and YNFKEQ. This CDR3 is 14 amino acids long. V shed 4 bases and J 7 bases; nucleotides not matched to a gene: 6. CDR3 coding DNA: TGTGCCAGCAGCCCCCAGTACAGGGGTGAAAAACTGTTTTTT. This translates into CASSPQYRGEKLFF.

CDR3 DNA: TGTGCCAGCAGTGCCCGACTAGCGGGGATCCCCGGTGGGACCGGGGAGCTGTTTTTT. Its translation: CASSARLAGIPGGTGELFF. J is TRBJ2-2 and V is TRBV6-1, with 11 bases matching TRBD2. J gave up 5 bases and V 4 bases, and 15 bases lay outside the gene matches. Germline assignment: CDR1 MNHNS and CDR2 SASEGT. CDR3 size: 19 residues.

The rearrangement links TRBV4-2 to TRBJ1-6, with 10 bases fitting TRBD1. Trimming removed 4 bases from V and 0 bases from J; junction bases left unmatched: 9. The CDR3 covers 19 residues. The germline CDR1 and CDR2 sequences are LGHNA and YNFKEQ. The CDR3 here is CASSPTGDRGPSYNSPLHF. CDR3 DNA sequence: TGTGCCAGCAGCCCCACGGGAGACAGGGGGCCCTCCTATAATTCACCCCTCCACTTT.

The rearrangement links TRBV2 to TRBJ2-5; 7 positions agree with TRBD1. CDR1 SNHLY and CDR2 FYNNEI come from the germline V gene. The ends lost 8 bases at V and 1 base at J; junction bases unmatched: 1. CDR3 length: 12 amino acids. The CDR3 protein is CASGTAQETQYF. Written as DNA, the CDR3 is TGTGCCAGCGGGACAGCCCAAGAGACCCAGTACTTC.

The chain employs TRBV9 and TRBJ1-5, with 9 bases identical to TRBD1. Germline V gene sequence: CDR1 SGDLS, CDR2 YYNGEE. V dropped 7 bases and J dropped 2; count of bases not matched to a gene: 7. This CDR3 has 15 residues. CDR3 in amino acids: CASGEGQGGNQPQHF. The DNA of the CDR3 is TGTGCCAGCGGAGAGGGACAGGGAGGCAATCAGCCCCAGCATTTT. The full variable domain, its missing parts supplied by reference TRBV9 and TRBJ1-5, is DSGVTQTPKHLITATGQRVTLRCSPRSGDLSVYWYQQSLDQGLQFLIQYYNGEERAKGNILERFSAQQFPDLHSELNLSSLELGDSALYFCASGEGQGGNQPQHFGDGTRLSIL.

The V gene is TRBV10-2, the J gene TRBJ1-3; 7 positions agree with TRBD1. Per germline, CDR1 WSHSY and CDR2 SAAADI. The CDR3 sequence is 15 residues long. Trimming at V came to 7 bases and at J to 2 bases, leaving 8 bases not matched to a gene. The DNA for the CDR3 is TGCGCCAGCACGGAACAGGGGTCCACTGGAAACACCATATATTTT. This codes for CASTEQGSTGNTIYF.

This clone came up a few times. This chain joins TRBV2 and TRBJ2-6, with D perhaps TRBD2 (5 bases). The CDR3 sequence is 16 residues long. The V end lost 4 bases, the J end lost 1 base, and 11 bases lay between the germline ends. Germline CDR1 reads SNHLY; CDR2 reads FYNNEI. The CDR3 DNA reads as TGTGCCAGCAGTGGGAGGACGCCGTCTGGGGCCAACGTCCTGACTTTC. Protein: CASSGRTPSGANVLTF.

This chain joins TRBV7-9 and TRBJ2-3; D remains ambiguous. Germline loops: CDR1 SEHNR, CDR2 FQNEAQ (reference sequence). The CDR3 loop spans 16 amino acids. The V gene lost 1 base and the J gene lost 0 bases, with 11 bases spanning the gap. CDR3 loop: CASSLVEHPSTDTQYF. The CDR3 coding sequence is TGTGCCAGCAGCTTAGTCGAGCACCCTAGCACAGATACGCAGTATTTT.

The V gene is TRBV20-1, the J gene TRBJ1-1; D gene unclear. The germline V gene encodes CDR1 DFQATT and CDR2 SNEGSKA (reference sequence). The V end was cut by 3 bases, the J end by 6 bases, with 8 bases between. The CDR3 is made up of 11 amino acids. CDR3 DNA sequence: TGCAGTGCTAGCCCGGTCTCTGAAGCTTTCTTT. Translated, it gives CSASPVSEAFF.

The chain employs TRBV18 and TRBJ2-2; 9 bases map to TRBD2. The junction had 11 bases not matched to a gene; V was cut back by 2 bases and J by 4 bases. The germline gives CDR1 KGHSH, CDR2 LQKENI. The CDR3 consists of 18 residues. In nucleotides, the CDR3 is TGTGCCAGCTCACCAAGCCCCGGAGCGGGGGGCTCCACCGGGGAGCTGTTTTTT. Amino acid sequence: CASSPSPGAGGSTGELFF.